This T cell receptor (beta chain) was identified during a study of high-grade serous ovarian cancer treatment subgroups. As to this clone: The antigen remains undetermined.

Study results and caveats: The analyses considered CDR3 and ignored CDR1 and CDR2.

Tumor tissue was taken before any definitive surgery or chemotherapy was given. CDR1 SGHTA and CDR2 FQGNSA come from the germline V gene. The CDR3 consists of 17 residues. V was clipped by 5 bases and J by 4 bases, with 22 bases between them. Measured with immunoSEQ multiplex PCR; TCRdb has only the in-frame clones, and not every one. The table records around 7,700 clones, just over 70% of them present only once. This sequence joins TRBV7-2 and TRBJ2-3; D perhaps matches TRBD2 (6 bases). The source is a human donor with high-grade serous ovarian cancer. Specimen: tumor tissue. CDR3: CASSPRGIAVMADTQYF. CDR3 sequence (DNA): TGTGCCAGCAGCCCCCGGGGGATAGCGGTGATGGCAGATACGCAGTATTTT.